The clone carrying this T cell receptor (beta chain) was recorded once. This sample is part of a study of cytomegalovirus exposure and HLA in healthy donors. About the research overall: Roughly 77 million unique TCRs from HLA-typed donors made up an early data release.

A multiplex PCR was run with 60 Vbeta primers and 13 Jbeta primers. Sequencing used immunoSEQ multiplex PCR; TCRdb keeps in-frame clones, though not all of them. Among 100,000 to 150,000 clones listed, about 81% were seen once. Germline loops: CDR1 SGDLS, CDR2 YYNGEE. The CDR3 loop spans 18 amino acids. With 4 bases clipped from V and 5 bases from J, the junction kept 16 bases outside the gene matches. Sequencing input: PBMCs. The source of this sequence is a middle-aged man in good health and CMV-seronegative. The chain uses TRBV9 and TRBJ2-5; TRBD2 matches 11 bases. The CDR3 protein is CASSPSIAGGRVAETQYF. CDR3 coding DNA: TGTGCCAGCAGCCCTTCCATAGCGGGAGGGCGAGTCGCGGAGACCCAGTACTTC.